This record concerns one TCR beta chain sequence. This clonotype has a count of ten or more. This receptor's antigen is unknown. No base qualities exist here, and no much larger clone lies one base off it. Library generation was performed with 5' RACE. Data came from an Illumina HiSeq 2500. A second PCR of about 7 to 12 cycles was performed with a sample-barcoded 5' primer and a J-beta primer mix. Each TCR beta cDNA molecule received a unique molecular identifier from a template-switch 5' adaptor carrying 12 random nucleotides. Each sample yielded at least 2.5 million CDR3-containing paired-end reads. First-strand cDNA synthesis was performed from all RNA using the Mint cDNA synthesis kit, with priming by a TRBC-specific oligonucleotide. After uracil-DNA glycosylase treatment, a first 18-cycle PCR used universal primers M1SS and BC2_uni_R on all cDNA. For the original study's pipeline: Each sample was normalized by randomly selecting 1 million high-quality reads, each carrying a distinct molecular identifier. Reads with shared molecular identifiers were discarded instead of being binned into consensus sequences. MiTCR, run with a Q25 quality threshold and the strictest error-elimination algorithm, handled CDR3 identification, clonotype clustering and error correction. Lower-bound total TCR beta diversity was estimated with a nonparametric unseen species model using Euler transformation. The public reads were reprocessed in TCRdb via fastp at Q25 and MiXCR, keeping in-frame beta chains. Entries that share a CDR3 protein sequence are merged under the most common genes and DNA. For this entry, the V and J calls and clone size follow TCRdb and not the study's own pipeline. This sample is represented by 800,000 or so distinct CDR3 sequences; 20% to 30% of them were singletons. The biggest ten clones account for roughly 3.5% of the sample.

The approximately 39 donors, aged about 6 to 100 years, were systemically healthy Caucasian individuals from Russia. Each donor gave about 10 milliliters of peripheral blood, drawn into EDTA-treated Vacutainer tubes. Ficoll-Paque density-gradient centrifugation was used to isolate PBMCs, with at least 7 million per sample. Total RNA was extracted from PBMCs with Trizol reagent, with at least 5 micrograms obtained per sample. For every donor, flow cytometry on a PBMC aliquot measured the percentage of naive CD45RAhigh/CD27high T cells. The sample comes from a study of blood T cells in healthy people across ages (dated by TCRdb to between 2014 and 2017). Describing the broader study: In model experiments, roughly one uniquely barcoded TCR beta cDNA molecule per two T cells was captured by template switching. Using deep sequencing normalized with unique cDNA molecular identifiers, the study measured how TCR beta repertoire diversity changes with age. Four age groups were formed from the donors: young (average roughly 16 years), middle-aged (approximately 42), aged (under 70) and long-lived (less than 85). Two additional independent replicas of 1 million unique cDNA reads from the same blood draw were analyzed for two donors (one aged 18 to 30 and one aged 80 or older).

On the study overall, not on this receptor specifically: The CMV infection status of donors was not known, potentially confounding age-related changes in expanded clonotypes. Compared with the aged group, the long-lived group had more naive CD4+ T cells, fewer expanded clones and increased TCR diversity, a pattern suggesting age selection. As age increased, observed TCR beta diversity per million T cells dropped in a roughly linear way, and a significant reduction was already evident by age about 36. Since profiling was done on bulk unsorted PBMCs, naive and antigen-experienced compartments could not be conclusively compared. Observed TCR beta diversity correlated strongly with the percentage of naive T cells measured by flow cytometry. Total diversity estimates from one million sequenced T cells were considered lower bounds and underestimates.

Counted from cysteine to phenylalanine, this CDR3 has 14 amino acids. Only the CDR3 portion is preserved as DNA: 42 bases, with reading frame beginning at the first base. CDR1 is given as SGHRS and CDR2 as YFSETQ, both from the germline V gene. V is trimmed back by 5 bases and J by 4 bases, and the junction contains 6 bases that no gene match accounts for. These sequences were also reported in another study, on T cells of mothers and their children. Reported in the second study: Nine systemically healthy Caucasian individuals served as donors, namely three mothers together with their six children. cDNA synthesis used all of the extracted RNA, with roughly 1.6 ug of RNA in each 15 ul reaction. In the second PCR, the M1S primer added sample barcodes and 2-4 random nucleotides. More than 8 million TCR beta CDR3 reads were obtained from each mother, and approximately 3 million reads were obtained from each child. Thymic selection similarly shapes TCR recombination output in related and unrelated pairs, with minor effect from inherited differences. Related mother-child pairs always showed normalized repertoire overlap that was slightly higher than in unrelated mother-child pairs, though the difference was never significant. With a sensitivity of about 100 clones per million clonotypes, no persistent microchimeric T cell clones were detected. In the study, deep NGS was used to compare the TCR beta repertoires of mothers and children, and features distinguishing related mother-child pairs from unrelated individuals were sought. The mean age was 40 +/- 4 years for the mothers and 11 +/- 4 years for the children. After adapters were ligated using NEBNext reagents, the libraries underwent 100+100 nt paired-end sequencing on an Illumina HiSeq 2000. To avoid cross-contamination, the mother libraries and the child libraries were prepared a month apart and sequenced in separate runs. Each donor had between roughly 450,000 and 2,300,000 distinct TCR beta clonotypes identified. Naive TCR beta clonotypes were estimated from low-frequency clonotypes matched to each donor's FACS-determined naive share, without sorting.

This TCR was recovered from a boy aged 10-17 years in good health. In this chain, TRBV5-1 is recombined with TRBJ2-3, with TRBD1 identical over 8 junction bases. Specimen: blood. The sequenced DNA is TGCGCCAGCAGTCCTGGACAGGGTGCAGATACGCAGTATTTT. It translates to CASSPGQGADTQYF.